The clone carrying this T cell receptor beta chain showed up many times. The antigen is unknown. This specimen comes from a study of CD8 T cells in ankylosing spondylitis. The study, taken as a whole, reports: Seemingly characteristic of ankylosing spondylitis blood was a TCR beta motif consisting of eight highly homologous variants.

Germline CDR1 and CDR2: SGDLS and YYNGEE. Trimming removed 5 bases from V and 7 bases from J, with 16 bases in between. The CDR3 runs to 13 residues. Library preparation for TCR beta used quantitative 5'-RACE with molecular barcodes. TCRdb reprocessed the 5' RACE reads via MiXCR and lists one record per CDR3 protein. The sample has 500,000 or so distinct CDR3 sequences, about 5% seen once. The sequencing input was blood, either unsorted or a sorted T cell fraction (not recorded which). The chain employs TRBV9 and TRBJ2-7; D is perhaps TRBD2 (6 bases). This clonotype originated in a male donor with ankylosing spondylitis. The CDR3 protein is CASSLDYLGEQYF. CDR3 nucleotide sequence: TGTGCCAGCAGTCTGGACTACTTGGGGGAGCAGTACTTC.